Described below is a single T cell receptor (beta chain) sequence and its context. This clonotype was seen ten or more times. Which antigen it targets is not known. At one of its ends the junction is not consistent with the germline gene, which may arise from a read error. Per the germline V gene, SNHLY is the CDR1 and FYNNEI is the CDR2. The CDR3, from cysteine to phenylalanine, totals 14 residues. Kept here is only the CDR3 DNA, which spans 42 bases and is read in frame from base 1. The sample is drawn from a study of T cells in Graves' hyperthyroidism and ophthalmopathy (dated by TCRdb to between 2018 and 2021). As for the study more broadly: Peripheral blood was collected at initial diagnosis, before any treatment. To identify TCR V-J signatures that set the groups apart, the researchers used a discovery cohort of 100 patients, made up of around 42 with Graves' ophthalmopathy and 57 with stable Graves' hyperthyroidism. Whether ophthalmopathy could be predicted prospectively was tested in an independent validation cohort made up of about 18 hyperthyroidism patients plus 17 patients who later progressed to ophthalmopathy. For training and testing, the 80 to 100 patients in the discovery cohort were randomly divided in a 7:3 ratio. The study also compared thyroid tissue and blood T-cell repertoires from over 5 Graves' hyperthyroidism patients. Once sampling was done, hyperthyroidism patients were given methimazole at a starting dose of 30 mg daily, whereas ophthalmopathy patients were given high-dose intravenous methylprednisolone. The paper describes TCR Vbeta CDR3 sequencing of 140 or so peripheral blood samples, made up of 43 ophthalmopathy patients, approximately 73 hyperthyroidism patients and roughly 17 progressor patients.

Study-wide conclusions, independent of this receptor: No statistical method was used to fix the sample size in advance, and group allocation was not hidden from the investigators. Most expanded thyroid clonotypes (frequency above 0.001) were also found in blood, which suggests that blood repertoires may mirror thyroid immune responses. In cross-validation, a model built on a 13 V-J signature told ophthalmopathy apart from stable hyperthyroidism with 85% to 90% sensitivity and approximately 81% specificity, and in testing the same model reached 80%/75%. In validation, the model predicted progression to ophthalmopathy a median of roughly 6.5 months before onset, with roughly 71% sensitivity and roughly 77% specificity.

The TCR beta CDR3 regions were amplified from RNA transcripts. For the first round of RT-PCR on the TCR CDR3, the HTBI primer set was used together with the Qiagen OneStep RT-PCR kit. A second multiplex PCR round built the libraries, followed by size selection and purification. The libraries were sequenced on an Illumina HiSeq2000 using paired-end 100 bp reads. As for the authors' bioinformatics: Raw data were processed with SOAPnuke, discarding reads with adapters, uncalled bases, mean Phred below 15, or no exact constant-primer or identifier match. High-quality paired reads were merged using COPE v1.2.5, and each unique nucleotide sequence was defined as a clonotype. MiTCR v1.1 was used to align the clonotypes against IMGT TRBV, TRBD and TRBJ reference segments. Analysis was restricted to V-J combinations with a frequency above 0.0001, which covered roughly 99% of repertoires. The TCS score was defined as F50 (clonal expansion) divided by E x V (chaos), with BLOSUM62-based TCRdist calculated between CDR3 peptides within each V-J. Welch's t-statistics and random forest reduced roughly 530 V-J features to about 12, which were used in a naive Bayes classifier (R e1071). TCRdb trimmed public reads at Q25 via fastp, called clones via MiXCR and kept in-frame beta chains. CDR3 protein sequences are deduplicated, and each keeps its most common genes and DNA. The V and J calls follow TCRdb's processing rather than the paper's. The sample table records 300,000 to 400,000 distinct CDR3 sequences; over 15% of these occur just once. About 53% of the sample rests with the top ten.

Stable Graves' hyperthyroidism was defined as the absence of progression to ophthalmopathy over 18 months of follow-up. The hyperthyroidism patients were between 18 and 65 years old and newly diagnosed, with a disease duration of less than 2 months. Any patient with an uncontrolled infection, another autoimmune disease, pregnancy or lactation was excluded. Diagnoses were established on the basis of clinical symptoms, serum thyroxine and TRAb, thyroid ultrasound, and orbital computed tomography. PBMCs were isolated from about 9 ml of fresh peripheral blood by Ficoll-Paque density gradient centrifugation. Trizol reagent was used to extract total RNA, and RNA quality was then checked on an Agilent 2100 Bioanalyzer.

The rearranged segments are TRBV2 and TRBJ2-5; TRBD2 fits 7 bases in the junction. Sample: blood. The source is a woman aged 50 to 65 with Graves' hyperthyroidism. The CDR3 amino acid sequence is: CASSQAGLKETQYF. The nucleotide sequence is TGTGCCAGCAGTCAAGCGGGGCTTAAAGAGACCCAGTACTTC.